This T cell receptor (beta chain) appears in the sequencing data of a study of blood T cell repertoires in COVID-19. On the study more broadly: Sites across the United States, Italy and Spain contributed samples from acute and convalescent COVID-19. Sources were T cells, B-cell-depleted T cells, or PBMCs; the material itself was cDNA or gDNA.

Authors' processing steps: The authors estimated nucleated cell counts from reference gene primer amplification. Clones were read by immunoSEQ multiplex PCR, and TCRdb kept only the in-frame ones, dropping some. The V and J calls and the clone size are those of that table, but D and trimming were determined from the DNA. The data contain 150,000 to 200,000 clones, about 85% of them singletons. CDR3 length: 15 residues. V was trimmed by 6 bases and J by 4 bases, leaving 17 bases between them. Germline assignment: CDR1 MNHEY and CDR2 SVGAGI. The chain joins TRBV6-5 to TRBJ2-3; perhaps TRBD2 as D (5 bases). The source of this sequence is a man between 60 and 70 years old with active or convalescent COVID-19. The sequenced material came from peripheral blood. The CDR3 loop is CASRADYTWADTQYF. CDR3 bases: TGTGCCAGCAGAGCCGACTACACTTGGGCAGATACGCAGTATTTT.